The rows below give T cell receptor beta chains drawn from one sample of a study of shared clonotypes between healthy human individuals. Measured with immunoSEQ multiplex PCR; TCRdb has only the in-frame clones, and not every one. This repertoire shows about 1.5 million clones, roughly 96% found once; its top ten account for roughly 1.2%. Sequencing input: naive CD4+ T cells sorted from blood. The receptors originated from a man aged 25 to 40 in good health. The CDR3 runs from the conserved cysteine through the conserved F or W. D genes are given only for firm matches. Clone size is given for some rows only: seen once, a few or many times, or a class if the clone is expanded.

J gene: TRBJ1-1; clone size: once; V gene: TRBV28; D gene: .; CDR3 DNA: TGTGCCAGCACCATCGGCGGGCTATTGATGAACACTGAAGCTTTCTTT; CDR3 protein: CASTIGGLLMNTEAFF
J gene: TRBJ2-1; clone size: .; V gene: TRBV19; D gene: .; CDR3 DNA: TGTGCCAGTAGTATAATAGGGTTAGGGGAGAATCAGCAGTTCTTC; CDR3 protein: CASSIIGLGENQQFF
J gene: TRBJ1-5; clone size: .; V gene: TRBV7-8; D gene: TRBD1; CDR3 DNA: TGTGCCAGCAGCTTAACCGGGGACAGGGGTGTTCGGCCCCAGCATTTT; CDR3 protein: CASSLTGDRGVRPQHF
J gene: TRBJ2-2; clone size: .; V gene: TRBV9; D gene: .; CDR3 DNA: TGTGCCAGCAGCGTAGGGAGCACCGGGGAGCTGTTTTTT; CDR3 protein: CASSVGSTGELFF
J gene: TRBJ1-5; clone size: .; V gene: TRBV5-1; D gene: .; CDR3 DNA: TGCGCCAGCAGCTTCGCGGGGGGTTATCAGCCCCAGCATTTT; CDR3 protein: CASSFAGGYQPQHF
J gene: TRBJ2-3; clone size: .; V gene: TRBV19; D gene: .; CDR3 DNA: TGTGCCAGTAGTAATTCCAGGGTTTCAGATACGCAGTATTTT; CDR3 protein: CASSNSRVSDTQYF
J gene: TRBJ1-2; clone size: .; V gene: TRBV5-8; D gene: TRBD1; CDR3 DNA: TGTGCCAGCAGCTGGAGGGACAGGGGGAACTATGGCTACACCTTC; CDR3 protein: CASSWRDRGNYGYTF
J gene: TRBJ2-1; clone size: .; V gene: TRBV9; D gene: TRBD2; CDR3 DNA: TGTGCCAGCAGCCCAGGACTAGCGGGAGGCAATGAGCAGTTCTTC; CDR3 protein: CASSPGLAGGNEQFF
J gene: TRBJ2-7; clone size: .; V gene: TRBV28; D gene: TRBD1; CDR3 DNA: TGTGCCAGCAGCGGGGACAGCTACGAGCAGTACTTC; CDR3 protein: CASSGDSYEQYF
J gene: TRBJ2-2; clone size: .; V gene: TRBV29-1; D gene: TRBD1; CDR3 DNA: TGCAGCGTAGGGACAGTACCGACCGGGGAGCTGTTTTTT; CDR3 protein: CSVGTVPTGELFF
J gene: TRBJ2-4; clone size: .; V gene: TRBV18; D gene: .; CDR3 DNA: TGTGCCAGCTCACCTGCCGGGGCGAGAAACATTCAGTACTTC; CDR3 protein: CASSPAGARNIQYF
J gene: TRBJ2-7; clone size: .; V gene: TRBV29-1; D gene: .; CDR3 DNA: TGCAGCGCGAGGACCGGCGCCTACGAGCAGTACTTC; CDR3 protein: CSARTGAYEQYF
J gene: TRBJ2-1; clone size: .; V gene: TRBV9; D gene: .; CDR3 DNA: TGTGCCAGCAGCGTAGACGAAGGGTATTTACTTAATGAGCAGTTCTTC; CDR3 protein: CASSVDEGYLLNEQFF
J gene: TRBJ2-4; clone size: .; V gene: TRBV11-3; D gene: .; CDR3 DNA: TGTGCCAGCAGCACCCGGGAGAACATTCAGTACTTC; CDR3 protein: CASSTRENIQYF
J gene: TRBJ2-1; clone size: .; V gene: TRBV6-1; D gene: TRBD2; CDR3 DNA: TGTGCCAGCAGTCGGACTAGCGGGACGAACAATGAGCAGTTCTTC; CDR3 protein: CASSRTSGTNNEQFF
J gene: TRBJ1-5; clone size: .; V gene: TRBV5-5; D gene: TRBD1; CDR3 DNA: TGTGCCAGCAGCATGGCGGGACAGGGCGCTCAGCCCCAGCATTTT; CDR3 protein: CASSMAGQGAQPQHF
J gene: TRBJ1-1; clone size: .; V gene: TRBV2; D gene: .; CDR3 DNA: TGTGCCAGCAGTGCATTGGGGATGAACACTGAAGCTTTCTTT; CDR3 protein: CASSALGMNTEAFF
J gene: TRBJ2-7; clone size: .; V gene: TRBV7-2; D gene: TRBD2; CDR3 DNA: TGTGCCAGCAGTTTTGGACTAGTTGGGGAGCAGTACTTC; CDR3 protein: CASSFGLVGEQYF
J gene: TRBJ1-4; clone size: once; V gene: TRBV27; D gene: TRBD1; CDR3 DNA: TGTGCCAGCAGTCCAAGCCCGGCAGGACAGGGAGGATGGGAAAAACTGTTTTTT; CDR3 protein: CASSPSPAGQGGWEKLFF
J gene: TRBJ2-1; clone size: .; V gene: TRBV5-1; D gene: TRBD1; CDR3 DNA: TGCGCCAGCAGCGTTGGGACAGGTTTTGAGCAGTTCTTC; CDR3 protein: CASSVGTGFEQFF
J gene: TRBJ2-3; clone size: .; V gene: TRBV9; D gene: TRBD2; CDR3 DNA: TGTGCCAGCAGAAGCGGGGGAAACACAGATACGCAGTATTTT; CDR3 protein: CASRSGGNTDTQYF
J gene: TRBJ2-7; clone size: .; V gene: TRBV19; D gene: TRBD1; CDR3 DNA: TGTGCCAGTAGTCACGGGACAGGGGGCTACGAGCAGTACTTC; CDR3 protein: CASSHGTGGYEQYF
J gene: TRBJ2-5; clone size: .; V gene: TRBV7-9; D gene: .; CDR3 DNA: TGTGCCAGCAGCTTATTGGAGGGCCCGGGAGAGACCCAGTACTTC; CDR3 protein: CASSLLEGPGETQYF
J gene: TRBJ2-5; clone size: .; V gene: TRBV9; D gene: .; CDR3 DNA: TGTGCCAGCAGCCTGAGCGGTCAAGAGACCCAGTACTTC; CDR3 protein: CASSLSGQETQYF
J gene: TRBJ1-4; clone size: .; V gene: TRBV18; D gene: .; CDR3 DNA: TGTGCCAGCTCACCACCGGGTACTACAGCTTCTAATGAAAAACTGTTTTTT; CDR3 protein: CASSPPGTTASNEKLFF
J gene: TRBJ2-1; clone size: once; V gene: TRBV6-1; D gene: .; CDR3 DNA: TGTGCCAGCAGCAACTTGGGGGGGGCGCGGGAGCAGTTCTTC; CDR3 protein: CASSNLGGAREQFF
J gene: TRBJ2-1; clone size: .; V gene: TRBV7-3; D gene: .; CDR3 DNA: TGTGCCAGCAGCTTCGACCCCTCCTACAATGAGCAGTTCTTC; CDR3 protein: CASSFDPSYNEQFF
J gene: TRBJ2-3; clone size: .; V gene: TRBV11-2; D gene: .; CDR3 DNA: TGTGCCAGCAGCTTGACTAGTTCCCCTTTAGGGGATACGCAGTATTTT; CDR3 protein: CASSLTSSPLGDTQYF
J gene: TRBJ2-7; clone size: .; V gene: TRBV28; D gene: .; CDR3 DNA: TGTGCCAGCAGTTTGGGGGTCTCCTACGAGCAGTACTTC; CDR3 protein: CASSLGVSYEQYF
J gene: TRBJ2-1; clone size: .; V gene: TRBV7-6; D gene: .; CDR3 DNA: TGTGCCAGCAGCCCGACTAGTCCCTACAATGAGCAGTTCTTC; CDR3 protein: CASSPTSPYNEQFF
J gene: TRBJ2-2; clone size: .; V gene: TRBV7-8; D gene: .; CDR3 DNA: TGTGCCAGCAGTGGAATAGGGTTTTCGAACACCGGGGAGCTGTTTTTT; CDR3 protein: CASSGIGFSNTGELFF
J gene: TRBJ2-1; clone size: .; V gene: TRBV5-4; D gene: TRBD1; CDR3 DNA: TGTGCCAGCAGTCGGGGACAGGACAATGAGCAGTTCTTC; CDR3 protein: CASSRGQDNEQFF
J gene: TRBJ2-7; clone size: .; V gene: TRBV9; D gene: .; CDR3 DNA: TGTGCCAGCAGCGTATCCGAGGCCTACGAGCAGTACTTC; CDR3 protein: CASSVSEAYEQYF
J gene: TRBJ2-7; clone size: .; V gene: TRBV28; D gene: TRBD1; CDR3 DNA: TGTGCCAGCAGTTTCGGACAGGGACCTTACGAGCAGTACTTC; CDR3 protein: CASSFGQGPYEQYF
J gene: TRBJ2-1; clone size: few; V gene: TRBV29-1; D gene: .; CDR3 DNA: TGCAGCGCAAGGGGACACAATGAGCAGTTCTTC; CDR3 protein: CSARGHNEQFF
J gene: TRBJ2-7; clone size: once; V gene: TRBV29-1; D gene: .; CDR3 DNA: TGCAGCGTCCGACGTCCGGGAGCCTACGAGCAGTACTTC; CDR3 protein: CSVRRPGAYEQYF
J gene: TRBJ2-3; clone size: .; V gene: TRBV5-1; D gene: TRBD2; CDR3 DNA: TGCGCCAGCAGAACTAGCGGGAAGAGCACAGATACGCAGTATTTT; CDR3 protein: CASRTSGKSTDTQYF
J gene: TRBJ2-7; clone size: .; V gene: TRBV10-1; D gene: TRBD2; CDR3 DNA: TGCGCCAGCAGTGAGACCCCCGCAGGGACTAGCGGGAGACCATTCCACGAGCAGTACTTC; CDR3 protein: CASSETPAGTSGRPFHEQYF
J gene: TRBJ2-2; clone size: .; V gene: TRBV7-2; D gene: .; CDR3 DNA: TGTGCCAGCAGTCCTCTCACCGGGGAGCTGTTTTTT; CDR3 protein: CASSPLTGELFF
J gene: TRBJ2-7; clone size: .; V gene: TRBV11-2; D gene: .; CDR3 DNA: TGTGCCAGCAGCCTATCTACCCTTACCTACGAGCAGTACTTC; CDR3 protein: CASSLSTLTYEQYF